This TCR beta chain stems from a study of blood T cell repertoires in COVID-19. Germline V gene data show CDR1 as SGHTA and CDR2 as FQGNSA. Trimming took off 5 bases at V and 4 bases at J, with 15 bases between the two ends. The CDR3 contains 15 residues. Assay used: immunoSEQ multiplex PCR; TCRdb lists only in-frame clones, some missing. The sample comprises roughly 200,000 clones, around 80% of which are singletons, and roughly 1.2% rests with the top ten. The Seattle patients, enrolled during active infection, were followed longitudinally. The sample was peripheral blood. The sequence was collected from a woman aged 30 to 39 with COVID-19, enrolled during active disease. The chain uses TRBV7-2 and TRBJ1-3; D possibly corresponds to TRBD1 (5 bases). CDR3 sequence: CASSPLKGSGNTIYF. The CDR3 DNA is TGTGCCAGCAGCCCCCTCAAGGGGTCCGGAAACACCATATATTTT.